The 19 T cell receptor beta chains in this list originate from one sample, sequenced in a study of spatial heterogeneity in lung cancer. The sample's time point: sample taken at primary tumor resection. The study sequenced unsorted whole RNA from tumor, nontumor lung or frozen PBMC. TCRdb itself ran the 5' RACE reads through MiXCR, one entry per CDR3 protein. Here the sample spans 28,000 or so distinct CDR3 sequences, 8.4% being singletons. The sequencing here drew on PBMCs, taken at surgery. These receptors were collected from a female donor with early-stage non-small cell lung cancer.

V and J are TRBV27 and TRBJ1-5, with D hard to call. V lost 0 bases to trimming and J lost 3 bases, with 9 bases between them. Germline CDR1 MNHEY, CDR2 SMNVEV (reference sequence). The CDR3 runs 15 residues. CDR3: CASSLSYQFNQPQHF. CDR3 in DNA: TGTGCCAGCAGTTTATCGTATCAGTTCAATCAGCCCCAGCATTTT.

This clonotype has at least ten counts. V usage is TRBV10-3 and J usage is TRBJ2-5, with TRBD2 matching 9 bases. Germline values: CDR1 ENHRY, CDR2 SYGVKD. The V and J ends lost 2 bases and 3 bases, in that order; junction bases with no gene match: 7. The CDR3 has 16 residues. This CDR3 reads CAISELLAGPEETQYF. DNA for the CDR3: TGTGCCATCAGTGAGCTGCTAGCGGGGCCAGAAGAGACCCAGTACTTC.

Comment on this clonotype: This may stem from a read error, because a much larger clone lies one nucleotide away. This CDR3 is CASSVNRGNTEASF. The CDR3 nucleotides are TGTGCCAGTAGTGTCAACAGGGGGAATACTGAAGCTTCCTTT. The chain uses TRBV19 and TRBJ1-1, with 8 bases lining up with TRBD1. The CDR3 runs to 14 residues. Germline-derived CDR1 and CDR2 are LNHDA and SQIVND (reference sequence).

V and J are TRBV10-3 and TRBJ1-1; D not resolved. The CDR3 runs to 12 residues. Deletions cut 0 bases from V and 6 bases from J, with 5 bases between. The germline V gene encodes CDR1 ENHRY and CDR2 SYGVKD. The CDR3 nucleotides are TGTGCCATCAGTGAGTCTGCCGCTGAAGCTTTCTTT. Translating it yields CAISESAAEAFF.

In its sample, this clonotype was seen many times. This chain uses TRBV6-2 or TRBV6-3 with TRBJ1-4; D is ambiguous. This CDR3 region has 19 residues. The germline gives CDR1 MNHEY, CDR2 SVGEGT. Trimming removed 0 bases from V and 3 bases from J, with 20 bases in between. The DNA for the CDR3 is TGTGCCAGCAGTTACTCGATATCGAGGTCACCCGAAGCTAATGAAAAACTGTTTTTT. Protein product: CASSYSISRSPEANEKLFF.

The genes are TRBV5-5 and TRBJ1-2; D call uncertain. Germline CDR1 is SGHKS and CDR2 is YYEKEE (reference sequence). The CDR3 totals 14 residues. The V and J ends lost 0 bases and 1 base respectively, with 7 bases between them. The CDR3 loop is CASSLAAINYGYTF. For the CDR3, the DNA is TGTGCCAGCAGCTTGGCGGCGATTAACTATGGCTACACCTTC.

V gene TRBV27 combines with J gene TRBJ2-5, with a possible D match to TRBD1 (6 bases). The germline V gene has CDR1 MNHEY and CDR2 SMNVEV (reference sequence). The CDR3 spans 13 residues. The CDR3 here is CESGQPGWETQYF. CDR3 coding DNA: TGTGAATCTGGACAGCCAGGCTGGGAGACCCAGTACTTC.

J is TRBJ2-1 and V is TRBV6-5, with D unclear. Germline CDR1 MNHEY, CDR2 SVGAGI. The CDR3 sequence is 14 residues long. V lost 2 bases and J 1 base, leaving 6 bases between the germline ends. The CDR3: CASSYDNSYNEQFF. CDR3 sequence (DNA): TGTGCCAGCAGTTACGACAATTCCTACAATGAGCAGTTCTTC.

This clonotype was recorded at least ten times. The CDR3 sequence is CASSGPTGTQPQHF. DNA of the CDR3: TGTGCCAGCAGTGGTCCGACAGGGACCCAGCCCCAGCATTTT. The V and J genes are TRBV2 and TRBJ1-5, with 7 bases matching TRBD1. Trimming took 4 bases from V and 7 from J; bases not matched to a gene: 7. The CDR3 sequence is 14 residues long. CDR1 is SNHLY, CDR2 FYNNEI, per germline.

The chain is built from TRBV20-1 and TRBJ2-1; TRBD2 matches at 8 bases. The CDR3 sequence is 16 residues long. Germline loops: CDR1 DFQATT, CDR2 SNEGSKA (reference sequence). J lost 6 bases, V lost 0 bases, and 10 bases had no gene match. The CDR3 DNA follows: TGCAGTGCTAGAGAAATGGGACTAGAAGCTCGCAATGAGCAGTTCTTC. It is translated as CSAREMGLEARNEQFF.

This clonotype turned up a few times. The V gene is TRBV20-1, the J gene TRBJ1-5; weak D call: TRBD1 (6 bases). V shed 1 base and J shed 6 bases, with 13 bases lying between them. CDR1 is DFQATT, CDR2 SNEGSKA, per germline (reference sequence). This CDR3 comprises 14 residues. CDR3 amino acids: CSARGGGGGQPQHF. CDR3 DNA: TGCAGTGCTAGAGGGGGGGGCGGTGGTCAGCCCCAGCATTTT.

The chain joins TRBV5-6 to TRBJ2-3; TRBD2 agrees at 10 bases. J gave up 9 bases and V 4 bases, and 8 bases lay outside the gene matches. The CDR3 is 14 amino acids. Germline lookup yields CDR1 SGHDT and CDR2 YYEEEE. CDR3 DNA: TGTGCCAGCAGCCAAACCTGGACTAGCGGCACGCAGTATTTT. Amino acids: CASSQTWTSGTQYF.

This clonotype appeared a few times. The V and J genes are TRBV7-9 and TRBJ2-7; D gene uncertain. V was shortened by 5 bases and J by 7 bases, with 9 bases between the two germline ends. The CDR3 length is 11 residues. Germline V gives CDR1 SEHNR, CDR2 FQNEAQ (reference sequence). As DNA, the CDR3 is TGTGCCAGCAGCCAAGGTCGAGAGCAGTACGTC. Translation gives CASSQGREQYV.

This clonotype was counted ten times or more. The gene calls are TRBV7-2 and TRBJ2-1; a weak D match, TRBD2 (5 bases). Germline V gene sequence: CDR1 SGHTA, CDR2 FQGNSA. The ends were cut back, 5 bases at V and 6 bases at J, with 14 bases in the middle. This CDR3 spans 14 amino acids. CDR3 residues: CASSSQRPSNEQFF. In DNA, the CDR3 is TGTGCCAGCAGCAGCCAGCGGCCGAGCAATGAGCAGTTCTTC.

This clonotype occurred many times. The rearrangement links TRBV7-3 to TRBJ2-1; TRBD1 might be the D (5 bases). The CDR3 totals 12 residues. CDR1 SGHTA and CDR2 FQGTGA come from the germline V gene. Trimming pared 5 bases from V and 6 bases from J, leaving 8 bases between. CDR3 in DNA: TGTGCCAGCAGCCCTCAGGGCAATGAGCAGTTCTTC. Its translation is CASSPQGNEQFF.

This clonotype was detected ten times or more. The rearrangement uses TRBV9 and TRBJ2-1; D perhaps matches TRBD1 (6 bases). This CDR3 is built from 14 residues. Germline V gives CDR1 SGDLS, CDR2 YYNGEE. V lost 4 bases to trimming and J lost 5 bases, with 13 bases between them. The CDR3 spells CASSITGGHNEQFF. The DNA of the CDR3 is TGTGCCAGCAGCATCACTGGGGGCCACAATGAGCAGTTCTTC.

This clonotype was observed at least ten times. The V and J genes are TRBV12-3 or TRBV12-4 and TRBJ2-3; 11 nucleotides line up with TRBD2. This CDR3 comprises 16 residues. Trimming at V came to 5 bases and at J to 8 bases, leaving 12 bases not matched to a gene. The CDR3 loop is CASSRTSGSFPATQYF. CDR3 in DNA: TGTGCCAGCAGTCGTACTAGCGGGAGTTTCCCCGCTACGCAGTATTTT.

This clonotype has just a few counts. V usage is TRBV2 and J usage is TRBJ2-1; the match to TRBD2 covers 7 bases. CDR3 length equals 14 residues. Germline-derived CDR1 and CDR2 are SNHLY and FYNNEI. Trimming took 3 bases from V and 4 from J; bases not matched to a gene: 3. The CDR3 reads CASSETSRYNEQFF. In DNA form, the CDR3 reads TGTGCCAGCAGTGAGACTAGCCGTTACAATGAGCAGTTCTTC. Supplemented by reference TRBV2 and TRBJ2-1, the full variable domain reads EPEVTQTPSHQVTQMGQEVILRCVPISNHLYFYWYRQILGQKVEFLVSFYNNEISEKSEIFDDQFSVERPDGSNFTLKIRSTKLEDSAMYFCASSETSRYNEQFFGPGTRLTVL.

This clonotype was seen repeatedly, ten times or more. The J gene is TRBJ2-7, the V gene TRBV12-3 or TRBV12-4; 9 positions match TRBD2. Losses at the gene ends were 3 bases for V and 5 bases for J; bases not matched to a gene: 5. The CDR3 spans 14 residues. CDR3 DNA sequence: TGTGCCAGCAGTTTTGCTAGCGGGGCTCACGAGCAGTACTTC. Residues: CASSFASGAHEQYF.